The rows below give T cell receptor beta chains drawn from one sample of a study of shared clonotypes between healthy human individuals. Sequencing used immunoSEQ multiplex PCR; TCRdb keeps in-frame clones, though not all of them. Of under 300,000 clones detected, 50% to 75% appear once; the ten largest clones hold approximately 10%. Source material: memory CD4+ T cells sorted from blood. Every receptor here comes from a man under 40 in good health. Each CDR3 is given without its conserved first and last residue. The order of the fields is V gene, CDR3 protein.

>TRBV6-5
ASSRQGGSYEQY
>TRBV7-9
ASSPGGVTYEQY
>TRBV5-1
ASSGGVYEQY
>TRBV14
ASSQKSRYGYT
>TRBV6-5
ASSSQLNTEAF
>TRBV27
ASSFGSSYNEQF
>TRBV4-1
ASSQPLAGPRGEQF
>TRBV14
ASSPSRQGALEQY
>TRBV11-2
ASSLGTTNNEKLF
>TRBV11-2
ASSSDRTGTYEQY
>TRBV7-9
ASSFHRDENEQF
>TRBV19
ASLDRLTDTQY
>TRBV7-2
ASSLGTSQGEQY
>TRBV2
ASRLGWNTEAF
>TRBV7-7
ASSLTAGAYEQY
>TRBV14
ASSQGAAGGGNEQF
>TRBV6-4
ASKSSGYSTGELF
>TRBV14
ASSRPQYEQY
>TRBV6-1
ASSEGRDGRQTQY
>TRBV18
ASSPGGGAGANVLT
>TRBV18
ASSPYGREGAYEQY
>TRBV5-1
ASAPRQGASGVETQY
>TRBV18
ASSPDDMGDTEAF
>TRBV14
ASSQAGQGRYGYT
>TRBV6-4
ASRDRGIENYGYT
>TRBV29-1
SVEEWREGRTDTQY
>TRBV5-4
ASSSGTSGVQETQY
>TRBV7-2
ASSLAAGANYGYT
>TRBV19
ASSTNSGSGSEQF
>TRBV2
ATTWDGRNTGELF
>TRBV6-5
ARTVLDQETQY
>TRBV5-1
ASSLGQGAGANVLT
>TRBV11-2
ASSLGAWQY
>TRBV9
ASSTTRDYFAEQF
>TRBV25-1
ASSDSGLAKNIQY
>TRBV28
ASSLLKTSALGEQY
>TRBV27
ASSFYYSGRGGANVLT
>TRBV5-5
ASSLWLDGYEQY
>TRBV7-8
ASSKQGNRVDEQY